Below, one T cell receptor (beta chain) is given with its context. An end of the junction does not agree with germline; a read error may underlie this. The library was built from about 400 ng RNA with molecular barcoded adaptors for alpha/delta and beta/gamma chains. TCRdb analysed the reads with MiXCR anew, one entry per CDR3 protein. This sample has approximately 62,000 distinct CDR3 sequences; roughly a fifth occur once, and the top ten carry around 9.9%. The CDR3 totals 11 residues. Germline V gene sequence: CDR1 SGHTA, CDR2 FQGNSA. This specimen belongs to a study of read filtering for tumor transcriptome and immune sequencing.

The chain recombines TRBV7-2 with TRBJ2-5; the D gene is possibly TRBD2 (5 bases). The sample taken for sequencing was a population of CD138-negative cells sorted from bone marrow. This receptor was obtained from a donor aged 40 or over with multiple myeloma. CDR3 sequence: CASSLGEAQYF. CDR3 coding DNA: TGTGCCAGCAGCTTGGGAGAGGCCCAGTACTTC.